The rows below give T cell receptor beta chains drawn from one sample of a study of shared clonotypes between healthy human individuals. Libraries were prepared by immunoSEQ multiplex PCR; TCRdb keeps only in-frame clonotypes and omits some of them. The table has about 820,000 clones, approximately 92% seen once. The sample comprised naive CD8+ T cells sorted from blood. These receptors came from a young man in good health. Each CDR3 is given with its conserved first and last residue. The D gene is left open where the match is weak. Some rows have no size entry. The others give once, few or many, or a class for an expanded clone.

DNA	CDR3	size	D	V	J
TGTGCCAGCAGCTTACGAAGATCTACAGGGGACGAGCAGTACTTC	CASSLRRSTGDEQYF	.	TRBD1	TRBV7-8	TRBJ2-7
TGTGCCAGCAGTTACTCGTACGCCAGCACCTACGAGCAGTACTTC	CASSYSYASTYEQYF	.	.	TRBV6-5	TRBJ2-7
TGTGCCAGCAGTGAATTTACCGCTGGGCGGCAAGCTTTCTTT	CASSEFTAGRQAFF	.	.	TRBV6-1	TRBJ1-1
TGCAGCGGTATACAGGGAAGCACTGAAGCTTTCTTT	CSGIQGSTEAFF	.	.	TRBV29-1	TRBJ1-1
TGTGCCAGCAGTCCCGGACTAGCGGAAGACTACGAGCAGTACTTC	CASSPGLAEDYEQYF	.	TRBD2	TRBV28	TRBJ2-7
TGTGCCAGCAGGGATGGGACTAGCGGGAACTACAATGAGCAGTTCTTC	CASRDGTSGNYNEQFF	.	TRBD2	TRBV7-6	TRBJ2-1
TGTGCCAGCAGCCCCGGAGGGGCCTCCTACGAGCAGTACTTC	CASSPGGASYEQYF	.	.	TRBV27	TRBJ2-7
TGTGCCAGCTCGACAGTGAACACTGAAGCTTTCTTT	CASSTVNTEAFF	.	.	TRBV18	TRBJ1-1
TGTGCCAGCAGCTTAGCGCCCAACACTGAAGCTTTCTTT	CASSLAPNTEAFF	.	.	TRBV7-6	TRBJ1-1
TGTGCCAGCAGTTACTCGGGACTAGCGGGACACGAGCAGTACTTC	CASSYSGLAGHEQYF	.	TRBD2	TRBV6-5	TRBJ2-7
TGTGCCAGCAGCCAGCGGGAGGGGATGAACACTGAAGCTTTCTTT	CASSQREGMNTEAFF	once	.	TRBV6-5	TRBJ1-1
TGTGCCAGCAGCCCTGGGACGAACACCGGGGAGCTGTTTTTT	CASSPGTNTGELFF	.	.	TRBV7-6	TRBJ2-2
TGTGCCACCAGGATGTGGGGTTCCGAAGCGGAGCTGTTTTTT	CATRMWGSEAELFF	.	.	TRBV5-6	TRBJ2-2
TGTGCCAGCAGCCAAGAATCAGCGGGCGGCTCCTACGAGCAGTACTTC	CASSQESAGGSYEQYF	.	.	TRBV4-2	TRBJ2-7
TGTGCCAGCAGCGCGGACGGGCCAAACACCGGGGAGCTGTTTTTT	CASSADGPNTGELFF	.	.	TRBV9	TRBJ2-2
TGTGCCATCAGCCGGGTCGCCAGCACAGATACGCAGTATTTT	CAISRVASTDTQYF	.	.	TRBV10-3	TRBJ2-3
TGTGCCCCCGGAAACCTGGTAGCTAGCACAGATACGCAGTATTTT	CAPGNLVASTDTQYF	.	.	TRBV5-4	TRBJ2-3
TGTGCCAGCAGTCGATCCGCCGGGAACCACAATGAGCAGTTCTTC	CASSRSAGNHNEQFF	.	.	TRBV28	TRBJ2-1
TGTGCCAGCAAAGGACTAGCGGGAGAATCGGGGGAGCTGTTTTTT	CASKGLAGESGELFF	.	TRBD2	TRBV13	TRBJ2-2
TGTGCCAGTAGTAACCTCTATGAAGAGACCCAGTACTTC	CASSNLYEETQYF	.	.	TRBV19	TRBJ2-5
TGTGCCAGCATCCCTTGGGGGGGTAGTTCCTACGAGCAGTACTTC	CASIPWGGSSYEQYF	.	TRBD2	TRBV6-1	TRBJ2-7
TGCGCCAGCAGCCAAGAAGGGATCGGGACAGATACGCAGTATTTT	CASSQEGIGTDTQYF	.	.	TRBV4-1	TRBJ2-3
TGTGCCAGCAGTGAGACGACTAGCGGGAGGGTGTTAAATACGCAGTATTTT	CASSETTSGRVLNTQYF	.	TRBD2	TRBV6-1	TRBJ2-3
TGTGCCAGCAGTTGGGTGACAGGGGGCATGGATGGCTACACCTTC	CASSWVTGGMDGYTF	.	TRBD1	TRBV6-6	TRBJ1-2
TGTGCCAGCAGTGAAAGGGAGTACAATCAGCCCCAGCATTTT	CASSEREYNQPQHF	.	.	TRBV2	TRBJ1-5
TGCAGTGCCGGATACGAGCAGTACTTC	CSAGYEQYF	.	.	TRBV20-1	TRBJ2-7
TGTGCCAGCAGTTTCAATGTGGGACAGGGGGCGCGGGGCTACACCTTC	CASSFNVGQGARGYTF	.	TRBD1	TRBV28	TRBJ1-2
TGTGCCAGCAGCTTGGCGGTCGGAGCCTACAATGAGCAGTTCTTC	CASSLAVGAYNEQFF	few	.	TRBV7-9	TRBJ2-1
TGTGCCAGCAGCGTAGGGGACAGGGCGAGGAACACTGAAGCTTTCTTT	CASSVGDRARNTEAFF	.	TRBD1	TRBV9	TRBJ1-1
TGTGCCAGCAGTTTAACGGGACCGTCACCGCGCTATGGCTACACCTTC	CASSLTGPSPRYGYTF	.	.	TRBV27	TRBJ1-2
TGTGCCAGCTCAAGTCTGGGGGGCAGGTTAAAAGATCAGCCCCAGCATTTT	CASSSLGGRLKDQPQHF	.	.	TRBV18	TRBJ1-5
TGTGCCAGCAGTTTATCTGGGCCTGGACAGGGAGGGGATAACACCGGGGAGCTGTTTTTT	CASSLSGPGQGGDNTGELFF	.	.	TRBV27	TRBJ2-2
TGTGCCAGCAGTCCACGACAGGGTGACAACTATGGCTACACCTTC	CASSPRQGDNYGYTF	.	TRBD1	TRBV27	TRBJ1-2
TGTGCCAGCATAGGCCCTGGAAACACCATATATTTT	CASIGPGNTIYF	.	.	TRBV27	TRBJ1-3
TGTGCCAGCAGCTTAGCGGGGACTAGCGGGTACAATGAGCAGTTCTTC	CASSLAGTSGYNEQFF	.	TRBD2	TRBV7-9	TRBJ2-1
TGTGCCAGCAGCCTCATGGATCCACCCGATGAGCAGTTCTTC	CASSLMDPPDEQFF	.	.	TRBV11-2	TRBJ2-1
TGCGCCAGCAGTCCGATGACTAGCGGGAGTGTGTATGAGCAGTTCTTC	CASSPMTSGSVYEQFF	.	TRBD2	TRBV10-1	TRBJ2-1